The rows below give T cell receptor beta chains drawn from one sample of a study of cytomegalovirus exposure and HLA in healthy donors. Repertoires were generated with immunoSEQ multiplex PCR, while TCRdb's copy carries only in-frame clones and drops some. Of fewer than 250,000 clones listed, 80% to 85% are singletons. Sequencing was done on a sample of PBMCs. The receptors were sampled from a woman in her thirties in good health and CMV-seropositive. CDR3s include the opening cysteine and the closing phenylalanine or tryptophan. D genes are given only for firm matches. Not all rows give a size; the values are once, few, many and, for expanded clones, a class.

J gene | D gene | V gene | clone size | CDR3 protein | CDR3 DNA
TRBJ1-2 | NA | TRBV18 | NA | CASSPSPPGIYGYTF | TGTGCCAGCTCACCATCGCCGCCAGGGATCTATGGCTACACCTTC
TRBJ2-3 | TRBD2 | TRBV13 | NA | CASSPPGLDTHTQYF | TGTGCCAGCAGCCCGCCGGGACTAGACACCCATACGCAGTATTTT
TRBJ1-2 | TRBD1 | TRBV9 | NA | CASSVAQGAVYGYTF | TGTGCCAGCAGCGTAGCTCAGGGGGCCGTGTATGGCTACACCTTC
TRBJ2-2 | NA | TRBV6-5 | few | CASTHNTGELFF | TGTGCCAGCACCCATAACACCGGGGAGCTGTTTTTT
TRBJ2-7 | NA | TRBV4-3 | NA | CASSQDGHNYEQYF | TGCGCCAGCAGCCAAGACGGTCATAACTACGAGCAGTACTTC
TRBJ1-2 | NA | TRBV25-1 | NA | CASSGPGYGYTF | TGTGCCAGCAGTGGGCCCGGCTATGGCTACACCTTC
TRBJ2-7 | NA | TRBV7-2 | NA | CASSLRPTLSSYEQYF | TGTGCCAGCAGCTTACGCCCGACACTGAGCTCCTACGAGCAGTACTTC
TRBJ2-3 | NA | TRBV7-9 | NA | CASSPSASTDTQYF | TGTGCCAGCAGCCCTAGCGCTAGCACAGATACGCAGTATTTT
TRBJ1-1 | NA | TRBV5-6 | NA | CASSLRLEAFF | TGTGCCAGCAGCTTGCGCTTAGAAGCTTTCTTT
TRBJ1-1 | NA | TRBV28 | NA | CASSSYNRVTEAFF | TGTGCCAGCAGTTCATACAACAGGGTTACTGAAGCTTTCTTT
TRBJ2-7 | TRBD1 | TRBV27 | NA | CASRKPGQGAGEQYF | TGTGCCAGCAGGAAACCGGGACAGGGGGCCGGCGAGCAGTACTTC
TRBJ1-2 | TRBD1 | TRBV10-3 | NA | CAITGVEGFGYTF | TGTGCCATTACAGGGGTGGAGGGTTTTGGCTACACCTTC
TRBJ1-1 | NA | TRBV11-2 | NA | CASSLDVENTEAFF | TGTGCCAGCAGCTTAGATGTGGAGAACACTGAAGCTTTCTTT
TRBJ1-2 | NA | TRBV28 | NA | CASSFDDYGYTF | TGTGCCAGCAGTTTTGACGACTATGGCTACACCTTC
TRBJ1-2 | NA | TRBV5-6 | NA | CASSLAVLWGHKVPYGYTF | TGTGCCAGCAGCTTGGCTGTCTTATGGGGACACAAAGTCCCCTATGGCTACACCTTC
TRBJ2-3 | TRBD2 | TRBV4-1 | NA | CASSQVPLAGIDTQYF | TGCGCCAGCAGCCAAGTTCCACTAGCGGGTATAGATACGCAGTATTTT
TRBJ1-2 | NA | TRBV30 | NA | CAWSVLGIVRTF | TGTGCCTGGAGTGTATTGGGTATCGTTAGAACCTTC
TRBJ2-1 | TRBD2 | TRBV5-1 | NA | CASSLGTSGRNEQFF | TGCGCCAGCAGCTTGGGGACTAGCGGGAGGAATGAGCAGTTCTTC
TRBJ2-4 | TRBD2 | TRBV6-5 | once | CASTSGSFQYF | TGTGCCAGCACTAGCGGGAGTTTTCAGTACTTC
TRBJ1-2 | NA | TRBV5-1 | NA | CASRSAQGDGYTF | TGCGCCAGCAGATCCGCCCAGGGTGATGGCTACACCTTC
TRBJ1-2 | NA | TRBV28 | NA | CASRKSYGYTF | TGTGCCAGCAGGAAGTCCTATGGCTACACCTTC
TRBJ1-1 | TRBD1 | TRBV2 | NA | CASLLDQGALNEAFF | TGTGCCAGCTTACTGGACCAGGGGGCTCTTAATGAAGCTTTCTTT
TRBJ2-7 | TRBD2 | TRBV11-2 | NA | CASSLDPGRTRGEQYF | TGTGCCAGCAGCTTAGATCCTGGGAGGACTAGGGGTGAGCAGTACTTC
TRBJ2-5 | TRBD1 | TRBV5-1 | NA | CASSHPRDRKETQYF | TGCGCCAGCAGCCACCCCCGGGACAGGAAAGAGACCCAGTACTTC
TRBJ2-1 | TRBD1 | TRBV11-2 | NA | CASSRDRGRNEQFF | TGTGCCAGCAGCCGGGACAGGGGGCGCAATGAGCAGTTCTTC
TRBJ2-3 | NA | TRBV5-1 | NA | CASSPEQGTDTQYF | TGCGCCAGCAGCCCCGAACAGGGAACAGATACGCAGTATTTT
TRBJ2-7 | NA | TRBV30 | few | CAWNSAGSYEQYF | TGTGCCTGGAATTCGGCAGGGAGCTACGAGCAGTACTTC
TRBJ2-1 | NA | TRBV4-3 | NA | CASSPPGPYNEQFF | TGCGCCAGCAGCCCGCCGGGCCCCTACAATGAGCAGTTCTTC
TRBJ2-5 | NA | TRBV19 | NA | CASSAGQWGEETQYF | TGTGCCAGTTCCGCGGGGCAGTGGGGGGAAGAGACCCAGTACTTC
TRBJ1-1 | NA | TRBV19 | NA | CASRTGTPNTEAFF | TGTGCCAGCAGGACCGGGACACCGAACACTGAAGCTTTCTTT
TRBJ2-2 | NA | TRBV5-8 | NA | CASSLEYVGELFF | TGTGCCAGCAGCCTTGAATACGTCGGGGAGCTGTTTTTT
TRBJ2-3 | TRBD2 | TRBV9 | NA | CASSVALFVAGVPDTQYF | TGTGCCAGCAGCGTAGCCCTATTTGTAGCGGGAGTTCCGGATACGCAGTATTTT
TRBJ2-7 | NA | TRBV6-5 | once | CASSYSARGRYEQYF | TGTGCCAGCAGTTACAGTGCGCGGGGACGCTACGAGCAGTACTTC
TRBJ1-2 | TRBD1 | TRBV29-1 | NA | CSVYRPDRPYGYTF | TGCAGCGTCTACCGACCGGACAGGCCTTATGGCTACACCTTC
TRBJ2-7 | TRBD1 | TRBV28 | few | CASRHRDRAYEQYF | TGTGCCAGCAGGCACCGGGACAGGGCCTACGAGCAGTACTTC
TRBJ1-1 | NA | TRBV14 | NA | CASSPGARNMNTEAFF | TGTGCCAGCAGCCCGGGGGCGAGGAACATGAACACTGAAGCTTTCTTT
TRBJ2-7 | NA | TRBV9 | NA | CASSDSYSYEQYF | TGTGCCAGCAGCGACAGCTACTCCTACGAGCAGTACTTC
TRBJ2-1 | NA | TRBV19 | NA | CASSSPGRHSYNEQFF | TGTGCCAGTAGCTCCCCGGGACGCCACTCCTACAATGAGCAGTTCTTC
TRBJ2-7 | NA | TRBV6-1 | NA | CASSTRVWRIYEQYF | TGTGCCAGCAGTACCAGGGTATGGCGAATCTACGAGCAGTACTTC
TRBJ1-4 | TRBD1 | TRBV28 | NA | CASSLSHRGNEKLFF | TGTGCCAGCAGTTTATCTCACAGGGGGAATGAAAAACTGTTTTTT
TRBJ2-7 | TRBD1 | TRBV13 | NA | CASSTRDRGVVKQYF | TGTGCCAGCAGCACCCGGGACAGGGGGGTAGTCAAGCAGTACTTC
TRBJ1-1 | TRBD1 | TRBV27 | NA | CASSLLRGLNTEAFF | TGTGCCAGCAGTTTACTGAGGGGGCTTAACACTGAAGCTTTCTTT
TRBJ2-1 | NA | TRBV11-2 | NA | CASSPINRVEQFF | TGTGCCAGCAGCCCGATCAACAGGGTTGAGCAGTTCTTC
TRBJ2-7 | TRBD1 | TRBV4-2 | NA | CASSQAPGQGATYEQYF | TGTGCCAGCAGCCAAGCCCCGGGACAGGGAGCAACCTACGAGCAGTACTTC
TRBJ2-7 | TRBD2 | TRBV6-1 | few | CASRTTSGSYEQYF | TGTGCCAGCAGAACAACTAGCGGGAGTTACGAGCAGTACTTC
TRBJ1-4 | TRBD1 | TRBV5-6 | NA | CASSTRTGGYEKLFF | TGTGCCAGCAGCACCCGGACAGGGGGTTATGAAAAACTGTTTTTT
TRBJ2-7 | TRBD1 | TRBV9 | NA | CASSAGGQGAGEQYF | TGTGCCAGCAGTGCTGGTGGACAGGGGGCGGGTGAGCAGTACTTC
TRBJ1-1 | NA | TRBV6-1 | NA | CASNRGVFTEAFF | TGTGCCAGCAATCGGGGAGTCTTTACTGAAGCTTTCTTT
TRBJ2-5 | TRBD2 | TRBV28 | NA | CASSAPGLAGRTQYF | TGTGCCAGCAGTGCCCCCGGACTAGCGGGAAGGACCCAGTACTTC
TRBJ2-7 | NA | TRBV7-7 | medium-sized | CASSPSPLVGGQYF | TGTGCTAGCAGCCCTAGCCCCCTCGTTGGTGGGCAGTACTTC